This T cell receptor (beta chain) was sequenced during a study of CD8 T cells in ankylosing spondylitis (dated by TCRdb to 2015 to 2018). For the wider study: The study set out to find disease-linked TCR variants by profiling T cell receptor beta repertoires in ankylosing spondylitis patients and healthy donors. Samples of peripheral blood were taken, and for ankylosing spondylitis patients, synovial fluid was collected as well. The full study cohort was made up of 20 to 25 ankylosing spondylitis patients and 95 to 130 healthy donors. Results and caveats for the whole study, not just this receptor: Some motif variants had previously been reported in the synovial fluid and blood of reactive arthritis patients, which suggests shared mechanisms of disease initiation. The disease-linked clones showed a CD8+ phenotype and occurred at relatively low frequencies in peripheral blood. According to the report, matched synovial fluid samples from ankylosing spondylitis patients were significantly enriched for the disease-linked clones. Blood from ankylosing spondylitis patients appeared to be characterized by a TCR beta motif composed of about 8 highly homologous amino acid variants.

The junction shows trimming of 10 bases on V and 4 bases on J, and the gene matches do not reach 8 bases of it. Inclusive of the bounding cysteine and phenylalanine, the CDR3 is 13 residues long. Only the CDR3 DNA stays, 39 bases, in frame from base 1. Sequences ENHRY (CDR1) and SYGVKD (CDR2) are obtained from the germline V gene. The table lists this clonotype with a few counts. Its antigen is not yet known. Base qualities are not recorded, but no much larger clone differs from it by a single base. The sequencer listed for this sample is Illumina HiSeq 2500. TCR beta libraries were prepared by quantitative 5'-RACE with molecular barcodes. The paper's processing steps were these. A new computational method based on a probabilistic model of VDJ rearrangement was used to identify disease-linked TCR variants. TCRdb took the public reads, trimmed them with fastp at Q25, ran MiXCR for clone calling and kept in-frame beta chains. Rows with one shared CDR3 protein collapse into an entry with the most common genes and DNA. The V and J calls were not made by the authors but by TCRdb's processing. The sample data list 350,000 to 400,000 distinct CDR3 sequences, and 20% of these were observed just once. The ten largest clones represent about an eighth of the sample.

Material: blood, either unsorted or a sorted T cell fraction (not recorded which). The receptor chain draws on TRBV10-3 and TRBJ2-5; TRBD2 fits 8 bases in the junction. This clonotype originated in a male donor with ankylosing spondylitis or in good health (not recorded which). The DNA is as follows: TGTGCCACCGATCCCGGGGGGGGAGAGACCCAGTACTTC. This yields the protein CATDPGGGETQYF.